What follows are 25 T cell receptor beta chains derived from one specimen sequenced in a study of T cell repertoires in cytomegalovirus infection (dated by TCRdb to between 2017 and 2020). The reads were generated on an Illumina HiSeq 1500. TCRdb ran its own pipeline on the public reads, namely fastp trimming at Q25 and MiXCR clone calling, and kept in-frame beta chains. Each entry is one CDR3 protein sequence, shown with its most common DNA and genes. The sample includes 150,000 to 200,000 distinct CDR3 sequences, with approximately 14% observed a single time. The ten biggest clones cover more than 20% of the sample. Sequenced material: PBMCs. These receptors were obtained from a human donor in good health (CMV status not recorded). Some clones in this sample may be carry-over from other donors' samples.

This clonotype was seen ten or more times. The chain recombines TRBV7-3 with TRBJ2-1; D uncertain. The CDR3 is 13 amino acids. V lost 5 bases to trimming and J lost 6 bases, with 11 bases between them. Germline V CDR1 and CDR2: SGHTA, FQGTGA. CDR3 amino acids: CASSPPASNEQFF. In nucleotides, the CDR3 is TGTGCCAGCAGCCCCCCCGCCTCCAATGAGCAGTTCTTC.

The chain links TRBV12-3 or TRBV12-4 to TRBJ2-5, with a weak D call TRBD2 (5 bases). Trimming removed 7 bases at V and 3 bases at J, with 15 bases between. This CDR3 region has 14 residues. CDR3 residues: CASTANDYKETQYF. As DNA, the CDR3 is TGTGCCAGCACCGCAAACGACTATAAAGAGACCCAGTACTTC.

The chain is built from TRBV6-2 or TRBV6-3 and TRBJ2-2; possible D gene TRBD2, 6 bases. CDR3 length: 14 amino acids. CDR1 and CDR2 (germline): MNHEY, SVGEGT. V was pared by 7 bases and J by 4 bases, with 13 bases between. The CDR3 DNA follows: TGTGCCAGCAAGATGGAGGGAATCACCGGGGAGCTGTTTTTT. It codes for CASKMEGITGELFF.

The chain is built from TRBV7-8 and TRBJ2-1; a possible D gene is TRBD1 (6 bases). The ends were cut back, 1 base at V and 6 bases at J, with 16 bases in the middle. Germline V CDR1 and CDR2: SGHVS, FQNEAQ. This CDR3 region has 16 residues. The CDR3 spells CASSLDRRGIVNEQFF. The CDR3 nucleotides are TGTGCCAGCAGCTTAGACCGCAGGGGCATTGTCAATGAGCAGTTCTTC.

This clonotype was seen a few times. The chain uses TRBV5-1 and TRBJ2-6; 10 nucleotides match TRBD2. Losses at the gene ends were 3 bases for V and 0 bases for J; bases not matched to a gene: 6. This CDR3 region has 18 residues. CDR1 is SGHRS, CDR2 YFSETQ, per germline. CDR3 protein: CASSSLAGGTSGANVLTF. In DNA form, the CDR3 reads TGCGCCAGCAGCTCCTTAGCGGGAGGCACCTCTGGGGCCAACGTCCTGACTTTC.

This clonotype was recorded many times. The V call is TRBV15, the J call TRBJ1-3; D remains unclear. Per the germline V gene, CDR1 is LNHNV and CDR2 is YYDKDF (reference sequence). The CDR3 covers 14 residues. V was trimmed by 3 bases and J by 0 bases, leaving 6 bases between them. The CDR3 nucleotides read TGTGCCACCAGCAGGGCGGTCTCTGGAAACACCATATATTTT. It yields the protein CATSRAVSGNTIYF.

Here the CDR3 reads CASTRGLLGSYEQYF. In nucleotides, the CDR3 is TGTGCCAGCACCAGGGGTCTCCTTGGGTCCTACGAGCAGTACTTC. V is TRBV12-3 or TRBV12-4 and J is TRBJ2-7; D possibly corresponds to TRBD1 (6 bases). This CDR3 contains 15 residues. The V and J ends lost 7 bases and 1 base respectively, with 17 bases between them.

This clonotype was detected ten times or more. The gene calls are TRBV19 and TRBJ1-6, with unresolved D. This CDR3 region has 20 residues. Germline assignment: CDR1 LNHDA and CDR2 SQIVND (reference sequence). Trimming left V 0 bases short and J 0 bases short, with 18 bases between. CDR3 coding DNA: TGTGCCAGTAGTATAGAATTGACCCGGCTAAGGAGCTCCTATAATTCACCCCTCCACTTT. Translation: CASSIELTRLRSSYNSPLHF.

The chain has TRBV5-6 and TRBJ2-7; TRBD2 aligns across 12 bases. There are 16 residues in the CDR3. CDR1 and CDR2 from the germline V gene are SGHDT and YYEEEE. V lost 4 bases and J lost 2; bases outside the gene matches: 7. The CDR3 here is CASSPHRLAGAYEQYF. DNA for the CDR3: TGTGCCAGCAGCCCGCACCGACTAGCGGGGGCCTACGAGCAGTACTTC.

V and J are TRBV5-1 and TRBJ2-1, with D perhaps being TRBD1 or TRBD2 (5 bases each). From germline, CDR1 is SGHRS and CDR2 YFSETQ. V lost 1 base and J 9 bases, leaving 11 bases between the germline ends. This CDR3 has 13 residues. CDR3 nucleotides: TGCGCCAGCAGCTTGAAGAGGGGTTCTGAGCAGTTCTTC. Protein sequence: CASSLKRGSEQFF. The complete variable domain, with remaining parts taken from reference TRBV5-1 and TRBJ2-1, reads KAGVTQTPRYLIKTRGQQVTLSCSPISGHRSVSWYQQTPGQGLQFLFEYFSETQRNKGNFPGRFSGRQFSNSRSEMNVSTLELGDSALYLCASSLKRGSEQFFGPGTRLTVL.

Ten or more counts support this clonotype. The J gene is TRBJ1-2, the V gene TRBV7-2, with D unresolved. V was pared by 6 bases and J by 3 bases, with 8 bases between. The CDR3 length is 12 residues. Germline CDR1 is SGHTA and CDR2 is FQGNSA. The CDR3 nucleotides are TGTGCCAGCAGGTGGGGAGACTATGGCTACACCTTC. Encoded protein: CASRWGDYGYTF.

The DNA of the CDR3 is TGTGCCAGCAGCTTAATCCCTAACCCAGCGGGCAGCCGTTCGTGGAATGAGCAGTTCTTC. This gives the protein CASSLIPNPAGSRSWNEQFF. The V call is TRBV7-9, the J call TRBJ2-1, with D maybe TRBD2 (6 bases). CDR3 length equals 20 residues. Germline V gene lookup returns CDR1 SEHNR and CDR2 FQNEAQ (reference sequence). V dropped 2 bases and J dropped 7 bases, with 30 bases sitting between them.

This chain uses TRBV29-1 with TRBJ1-3; 7 bases map to TRBD1. CDR3 length: 14 residues. CDR1 and CDR2 (germline): SQVTM, ANQGSEA. With V trimmed by 6 bases and J by 0 bases, 5 bases remained unmatched. CDR3 nucleotide sequence: TGCAGCGTCGCACAGGGGTCCTCTGGAAACACCATATATTTT. This translates into CSVAQGSSGNTIYF.

This clonotype was counted many times. The chain uses TRBV7-3 and TRBJ2-3, with 10 bases identical to TRBD2. This CDR3 is built from 18 residues. Germline CDR1 SGHTA, CDR2 FQGTGA. The junction had 12 bases not matched to a gene; V was cut back by 5 bases and J by 1 base. The CDR3 region is CASSPLGLAGVRTDTQYF. The CDR3 DNA reads as TGTGCCAGCAGCCCTCTTGGGCTAGCGGGGGTCCGCACAGATACGCAGTATTTT.

There are a few counts of this clonotype. The junction differs from germline at one of its ends, possibly a read error. The V call is TRBV12-3 or TRBV12-4, the J call TRBJ2-1, with TRBD2 matching 9 bases. The CDR3 has 14 residues. CDR3 nucleotide sequence: TGTGCCAGCAGGTTAGCGGGAGACTACAGTGAGCAGTTCTTC. Its translation: CASRLAGDYSEQFF.

This clonotype was seen repeatedly, ten times or more. The chain combines TRBV4-3 with TRBJ1-2; D possibly corresponds to TRBD1 (5 bases). Trimming left V 0 bases short and J 6 bases short, with 14 bases between. From germline, CDR1 is LGHNA and CDR2 YSLEER. The CDR3 loop spans 15 amino acids. CDR3 nucleotide sequence: TGCGCCAGCAGCCAAGAGGGGGGTCGTCGGGATGGCTACACCTTC. The encoded protein is CASSQEGGRRDGYTF.

This clonotype was counted between two and nine times. The chain combines TRBV28 with TRBJ1-5; 8 bases agree with TRBD1. This CDR3 is 16 amino acids long. With 5 bases clipped from V and 2 bases from J, the junction kept 8 bases outside the gene matches. Germline lookup yields CDR1 MDHEN and CDR2 SYDVKM. CDR3 sequence reads: CASSPRQGSGNQPQHF. The CDR3 nucleotides read TGTGCCAGCAGTCCCCGACAGGGGTCCGGCAATCAGCCCCAGCATTTT.

This clonotype was picked up many times. This chain joins TRBV7-2 and TRBJ2-1; 7 bases match TRBD1. Germline assignment: CDR1 SGHTA and CDR2 FQGNSA. The V gene end was trimmed by 7 bases and the J gene end by 0 bases; junction bases not matched to a gene: 6. This CDR3 region has 15 residues. The DNA for the CDR3 is TGTGCCAGCACCCCGGGACAGAGCTCCTACAATGAGCAGTTCTTC. Amino acids: CASTPGQSSYNEQFF.

This clonotype was counted many times. The chain couples TRBV7-2 to TRBJ2-1, with D unclear. The CDR3 is made up of 15 amino acids. CDR1 and CDR2 from the germline V gene are SGHTA and FQGNSA. V dropped 3 bases and J dropped 3 bases, with 12 bases sitting between them. CDR3 in DNA: TGTGCCAGCAGCTTCGAACAGAATGACTACAATGAGCAGTTCTTC. It yields the protein CASSFEQNDYNEQFF. Drawing the rest from reference TRBV7-2 and TRBJ2-1, the complete variable domain is GAGVSQSPSNKVTEKGKDVELRCDPISGHTALYWYRQSLGQGLEFLIYFQGNSAPDKSGLPSDRFSAERTGGSVSTLTIQRTQQEDSAVYLCASSFEQNDYNEQFFGPGTRLTVL.

V and J are TRBV24-1 and TRBJ2-1, with D possibly matching TRBD2 (6 bases). The CDR3 extends over 14 amino acids. Between the trimmed V and J ends, which lost 3 bases and 7 bases, there was a span of 12 bases. The germline CDR1 and CDR2 sequences are KGHDR and SFDVKD. CDR3 loop: CATSDRTISNEQFF. The CDR3 region has the DNA TGTGCCACCAGTGATCGGACTATATCAAATGAGCAGTTCTTC.

This clonotype was observed a few times. The V and J genes are TRBV20-1 and TRBJ2-5; D remains unclear. The germline V and J ends were trimmed by 1 base and 1 base, with 7 bases remaining between them. The CDR3 is 13 amino acids. The germline V gene encodes CDR1 DFQATT and CDR2 SNEGSKA (reference sequence). CDR3 amino acids: CSARGGSQETQYF. The CDR3 region has the DNA TGCAGTGCTAGAGGCGGCAGCCAAGAGACCCAGTACTTC.

This clonotype was observed a few times. The V gene is TRBV27, the J gene TRBJ2-1; the match to TRBD2 covers 7 bases. The germline V gene encodes CDR1 MNHEY and CDR2 SMNVEV (reference sequence). J gave up 0 bases and V 7 bases, and 15 bases lay outside the gene matches. There are 18 residues in the CDR3. The CDR3 sequence is CASTAVLRREHSYNEQFF. Here the CDR3 DNA reads TGTGCCAGCACCGCAGTTTTACGGCGGGAGCACTCCTACAATGAGCAGTTCTTC.

The chain recombines TRBV7-9 with TRBJ1-1, with D hard to call. Germline V gene lookup returns CDR1 SEHNR and CDR2 FQNEAQ (reference sequence). V lost 4 bases to trimming and J lost 0 bases, with 9 bases between them. The CDR3 is made up of 14 amino acids. CDR3 DNA sequence: TGTGCCAGCAGCTCCGGACGGATGAACACTGAAGCTTTCTTT. This translates into CASSSGRMNTEAFF.

This clonotype was observed at least ten times. The V and J genes are TRBV7-2 and TRBJ2-7; 7 bases line up with TRBD2. The CDR3 runs to 13 residues. The V and J ends lost 5 bases and 7 bases, in that order; junction bases with no gene match: 8. Germline V gives CDR1 SGHTA, CDR2 FQGNSA. The CDR3, as DNA: TGTGCCAGCAGCCGACGGGACTACGATGAGCAGTACTTC. It specifies CASSRRDYDEQYF.

This clonotype was found once. This rearrangement joins TRBV28 to TRBJ1-5; unclear D gene. Germline-derived CDR1 and CDR2 are MDHEN and SYDVKM. V lost 8 bases and J lost 1, with 6 bases in between. This CDR3 region has 12 residues. CDR3 DNA: TGTGCCAGCGGTGGGAGCAATCAGCCCCAGCATTTT. This translates into CASGGSNQPQHF.